These T cell receptor beta chains were read from a single sample in a study of T cell repertoires in cytomegalovirus infection. TCRdb redid the calling of the reads with MiXCR, one entry per CDR3 protein. The sample yields about 180,000 distinct CDR3 sequences, about 15% seen once. Sequenced material: PBMCs. All receptors come from a human donor in good health (CMV status not recorded). Some clones in this sample may be carry-over from other donors' samples. The CDR3 runs from the conserved cysteine through the conserved F or W. The order of the fields is J gene, D gene, V gene, CDR3 protein. The D gene is left open where the match is weak.

j_gene: TRBJ1-2; d_gene: TRBD1; v_gene: TRBV7-2; CDR3aa: CASSSPETGAYGYTF
j_gene: TRBJ1-6; d_gene: NA; v_gene: TRBV5-6; CDR3aa: CASTPAAGTNSPLHF
j_gene: TRBJ2-7; d_gene: NA; v_gene: TRBV11-2; CDR3aa: CASGFGTVDDEQYF
j_gene: TRBJ1-5; d_gene: NA; v_gene: TRBV7-8; CDR3aa: CASGESGLRGNQPQHF
j_gene: TRBJ2-1; d_gene: NA; v_gene: TRBV4-1; CDR3aa: CASSQDTGSRGNEQFF
j_gene: TRBJ1-6; d_gene: TRBD1; v_gene: TRBV12-3/TRBV12-4; CDR3aa: CASSFRQGFTLSSYNSPLHF
j_gene: TRBJ1-4; d_gene: NA; v_gene: TRBV23-1; CDR3aa: CASSQLRPPGNEKLFF
j_gene: TRBJ2-5; d_gene: NA; v_gene: TRBV7-9; CDR3aa: CASSLVSGQETQYF
j_gene: TRBJ2-5; d_gene: NA; v_gene: TRBV5-6; CDR3aa: CASSFSYETQYF
j_gene: TRBJ2-4; d_gene: TRBD2; v_gene: TRBV28; CDR3aa: CASSPSGLAGGAKNIQYF
j_gene: TRBJ1-1; d_gene: NA; v_gene: TRBV27; CDR3aa: CASRLGNTEAFF
j_gene: TRBJ1-1; d_gene: TRBD1; v_gene: TRBV5-4; CDR3aa: CASSLRTGGGKTEAFF
j_gene: TRBJ1-5; d_gene: NA; v_gene: TRBV28; CDR3aa: CASSLRVVGYQPQHF
j_gene: TRBJ2-5; d_gene: TRBD2; v_gene: TRBV19; CDR3aa: CASNPSGREGETQYF
j_gene: TRBJ1-1; d_gene: NA; v_gene: TRBV19; CDR3aa: CASTQGMSAFF
j_gene: TRBJ1-1; d_gene: NA; v_gene: TRBV12-3/TRBV12-4; CDR3aa: CASSVPGEAFF
j_gene: TRBJ2-7; d_gene: TRBD1; v_gene: TRBV7-9; CDR3aa: CASRSGDSSYEQYF